The clone carrying this T cell receptor (beta chain) is medium-sized in the sample. The antigen remains unidentified. A read error may account for a junction end that differs from germline. The length of the CDR3 is 16 residues. The germline gives CDR1 LNHDA, CDR2 SQIVND (reference sequence). The record originates from a study of long-term antiretroviral therapy in people with HIV. Findings of the study overall: Transplant-donor-level diversity was not reached after ART, though diversity increased. Compared with controls, HIV repertoires showed narrower CDR3 length ranges. Dominant in the repertoire at all time points were clones expanded before ART.

At the survey level, the v3.0 immunoSEQ assay was run. Sequencing set out to capture about 40,000-55,000 T-cell genomes per sample. Some clones are missing from TCRdb's copy, which holds only in-frame ones; the method was immunoSEQ multiplex PCR. The repertoire holds 17,000 or so clones, with about 80% as singletons. This specimen consisted of unsorted PBMCs, obtained 0.3 years before starting antiretroviral therapy. The rearrangement links TRBV19 to TRBJ2-3, with D possibly being TRBD2 (6 bases). This TCR derives from a man in his fifties or sixties with HIV. CDR3 in DNA: TGTGCCAGTAGTCTCCGAGGGCTAGCGCGTTCAGAGACGCAGTATTTT. This encodes CASSLRGLARSETQYF.